This T cell receptor beta chain was sequenced for a study of blood T cell repertoires in COVID-19. Original methodology: Counts of nucleated cells, estimated from reference gene primer amplification, were obtained. TCRdb keeps only in-frame clones here, not all; method: immunoSEQ multiplex PCR. Clone size and V and J calls were adopted from that table, with D and trimming inferred from the DNA. This sample yields some 8,000 clones, of which over 70% are seen a single time; roughly 15% belongs to the top ten. Trimming stripped 3 bases from V and 4 bases from J, with 10 bases between. Germline V gene data show CDR1 as SEHNR and CDR2 as FQNEAQ (reference sequence). The CDR3 covers 14 residues.

The sequence came from a human donor in a cohort sampled during active COVID-19. V is TRBV7-9 and J is TRBJ2-1, with D hard to call. The sequenced sample was peripheral blood. The CDR3 loop is CASSFVAEYNEQFF. The CDR3 bases are TGTGCCAGCAGCTTTGTTGCGGAGTACAATGAGCAGTTCTTC.